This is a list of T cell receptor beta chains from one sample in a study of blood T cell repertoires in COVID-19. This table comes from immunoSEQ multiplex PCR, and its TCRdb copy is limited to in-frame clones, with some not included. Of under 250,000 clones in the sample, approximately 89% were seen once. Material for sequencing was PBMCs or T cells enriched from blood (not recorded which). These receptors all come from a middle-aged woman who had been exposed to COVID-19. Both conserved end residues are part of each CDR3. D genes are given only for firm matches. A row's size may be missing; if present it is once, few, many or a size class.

CDR3 protein: CATKRGGLAKNIQYF
CDR3 DNA: TGTGCCACCAAGCGGGGGGGACTAGCCAAAAACATTCAGTACTTC
V gene: TRBV24-1
D gene: TRBD2
CDR3 length: 15
clone size: few
J gene: TRBJ2-4

CDR3 protein: CASSATDTYGYTF
CDR3 DNA: TGTGCCAGCAGCGCCACGGACACCTATGGCTACACCTTC
V gene: TRBV9
D gene: -
CDR3 length: 13
clone size: -
J gene: TRBJ1-2

CDR3 protein: CASSEVGRGSNYGYTF
CDR3 DNA: TGTGCCAGCAGTGAAGTTGGTAGGGGGTCTAACTATGGCTACACCTTC
V gene: TRBV2
D gene: -
CDR3 length: 16
clone size: -
J gene: TRBJ1-2

CDR3 protein: CASRTGIWSATEAFF
CDR3 DNA: TGTGCCAGTAGGACAGGGATTTGGAGTGCCACTGAAGCTTTCTTT
V gene: TRBV19
D gene: TRBD1
CDR3 length: 15
clone size: -
J gene: TRBJ1-1

CDR3 protein: CASTEHIQGNSEQFF
CDR3 DNA: TGTGCCAGCACCGAGCACATACAGGGCAACAGTGAGCAGTTCTTC
V gene: TRBV2
D gene: -
CDR3 length: 15
clone size: few
J gene: TRBJ2-1

CDR3 protein: CASSQDYIRGNNQPQHF
CDR3 DNA: TGTGCCAGCAGCCAAGACTACATCAGGGGGAACAATCAGCCCCAGCATTTT
V gene: TRBV3-1/TRBV3-2
D gene: TRBD1
CDR3 length: 17
clone size: once
J gene: TRBJ1-5

CDR3 protein: CASSSYKGPPVNYGYTF
CDR3 DNA: TGTGCCAGCAGCTCCTATAAGGGGCCCCCAGTGAACTATGGCTACACCTTC
V gene: TRBV7-9
D gene: -
CDR3 length: 17
clone size: -
J gene: TRBJ1-2

CDR3 protein: CASSLFEGQITDTQYF
CDR3 DNA: TGTGCCAGCAGCTTATTTGAGGGACAAATCACAGATACGCAGTATTTT
V gene: TRBV7-6
D gene: -
CDR3 length: 16
clone size: many
J gene: TRBJ2-3

CDR3 protein: CASSQPTGRNTGELFF
CDR3 DNA: TGTGCCAGCAGCCAACCGACAGGGCGAAACACCGGGGAGCTGTTTTTT
V gene: TRBV14
D gene: TRBD1
CDR3 length: 16
clone size: -
J gene: TRBJ2-2

CDR3 protein: CASSQAGRAGYTF
CDR3 DNA: TGTGCCAGCAGCCAGGCGGGACGGGCTGGCTACACCTTC
V gene: TRBV4-2
D gene: -
CDR3 length: 13
clone size: -
J gene: TRBJ1-2

CDR3 protein: CASTYRAGGVDTQYF
CDR3 DNA: TGTGCCAGCACCTACCGGGCAGGGGGCGTAGATACGCAGTATTTT
V gene: TRBV7-2
D gene: TRBD1
CDR3 length: 15
clone size: -
J gene: TRBJ2-3

CDR3 protein: CASSWGSGVGAEAFF
CDR3 DNA: TGCGCCAGCAGCTGGGGCTCAGGGGTGGGCGCTGAAGCTTTCTTT
V gene: TRBV5-1
D gene: -
CDR3 length: 15
clone size: -
J gene: TRBJ1-1

CDR3 protein: CASSKTSGFYNEQFF
CDR3 DNA: TGTGCCAGCAGTAAGACTAGCGGGTTCTACAATGAGCAGTTCTTC
V gene: TRBV6-5
D gene: TRBD2
CDR3 length: 15
clone size: -
J gene: TRBJ2-1

CDR3 protein: CASSQGQGDSSYEQYF
CDR3 DNA: TGCGCCAGCAGCCAAGGACAGGGCGATTCCTCCTACGAGCAGTACTTC
V gene: TRBV4-3
D gene: TRBD1
CDR3 length: 16
clone size: -
J gene: TRBJ2-7

CDR3 protein: CASSSPSGLGNQPQHF
CDR3 DNA: TGTGCCAGCAGTTCGCCCTCAGGGTTAGGCAATCAGCCCCAGCATTTT
V gene: TRBV28
D gene: -
CDR3 length: 16
clone size: -
J gene: TRBJ1-5

CDR3 protein: CASTREARAMNTEAFF
CDR3 DNA: TGTGCCAGCACCCGCGAGGCCAGGGCCATGAACACTGAAGCTTTCTTT
V gene: TRBV5-5
D gene: -
CDR3 length: 16
clone size: -
J gene: TRBJ1-1

CDR3 protein: CASSLDVGAGYGGYTF
CDR3 DNA: TGTGCCAGCAGCTTAGATGTGGGCGCAGGGTATGGTGGCTACACCTTC
V gene: TRBV11-2
D gene: -
CDR3 length: 16
clone size: -
J gene: TRBJ1-2

CDR3 protein: CASSLLGETGELFF
CDR3 DNA: TGCGCCAGCAGCCTCCTAGGGGAAACCGGGGAGCTGTTTTTT
V gene: TRBV5-1
D gene: -
CDR3 length: 14
clone size: -
J gene: TRBJ2-2

CDR3 protein: CARGREWTDTQYF
CDR3 DNA: TGTGCCAGAGGACGGGAGTGGACAGATACGCAGTATTTT
V gene: TRBV7-5
D gene: -
CDR3 length: 13
clone size: -
J gene: TRBJ2-3

CDR3 protein: CASSYRGGNSPLHF
CDR3 DNA: TGTGCCAGCAGTTACAGGGGAGGTAATTCACCCCTCCACTTT
V gene: TRBV6-5
D gene: -
CDR3 length: 14
clone size: -
J gene: TRBJ1-6

CDR3 protein: CASSSIIAGQETQYF
CDR3 DNA: TGTGCCAGCAGCTCGATAATAGCGGGGCAAGAGACCCAGTACTTC
V gene: TRBV5-4
D gene: TRBD2
CDR3 length: 15
clone size: -
J gene: TRBJ2-5

CDR3 protein: CASSFGQSGNTIYF
CDR3 DNA: TGTGCCAGCAGCTTTGGGCAGTCTGGAAACACCATATATTTT
V gene: TRBV7-9
D gene: -
CDR3 length: 14
clone size: -
J gene: TRBJ1-3

CDR3 protein: CASSIDGRILAGGRPDTQYF
CDR3 DNA: TGTGCCAGTAGTATAGATGGCAGGATTTTAGCGGGGGGGCGGCCAGATACGCAGTATTTT
V gene: TRBV19
D gene: TRBD2
CDR3 length: 20
clone size: -
J gene: TRBJ2-3

CDR3 protein: CASIFAGGPLNEQFF
CDR3 DNA: TGCGCCAGCATTTTTGCGGGGGGGCCGCTCAATGAGCAGTTCTTC
V gene: TRBV10-1
D gene: TRBD2
CDR3 length: 15
clone size: once
J gene: TRBJ2-1

CDR3 protein: CASSPGQKFTDTQYF
CDR3 DNA: TGTGCCAGCTCACCCGGACAGAAATTCACAGATACGCAGTATTTT
V gene: TRBV18
D gene: -
CDR3 length: 15
clone size: -
J gene: TRBJ2-3

CDR3 protein: CASSIRQGLFQPQHF
CDR3 DNA: TGTGCCAGCAGTATTAGACAGGGACTTTTTCAGCCCCAGCATTTT
V gene: TRBV28
D gene: TRBD1
CDR3 length: 15
clone size: -
J gene: TRBJ1-5

CDR3 protein: CASSMRVGGEDEQFF
CDR3 DNA: TGTGCCAGTAGTATGAGGGTAGGGGGGGAGGATGAGCAGTTCTTC
V gene: TRBV19
D gene: -
CDR3 length: 15
clone size: -
J gene: TRBJ2-1

CDR3 protein: CASSEQGLAGGNEQFF
CDR3 DNA: TGTGCCAGCAGCGAACAAGGACTAGCGGGAGGCAATGAGCAGTTCTTC
V gene: TRBV5-1
D gene: TRBD2
CDR3 length: 16
clone size: -
J gene: TRBJ2-1

CDR3 protein: CASSESGQGVGYEQYF
CDR3 DNA: TGTGCCAGCAGTGAATCCGGACAGGGGGTTGGTTACGAGCAGTACTTC
V gene: TRBV25-1
D gene: TRBD1
CDR3 length: 16
clone size: -
J gene: TRBJ2-7